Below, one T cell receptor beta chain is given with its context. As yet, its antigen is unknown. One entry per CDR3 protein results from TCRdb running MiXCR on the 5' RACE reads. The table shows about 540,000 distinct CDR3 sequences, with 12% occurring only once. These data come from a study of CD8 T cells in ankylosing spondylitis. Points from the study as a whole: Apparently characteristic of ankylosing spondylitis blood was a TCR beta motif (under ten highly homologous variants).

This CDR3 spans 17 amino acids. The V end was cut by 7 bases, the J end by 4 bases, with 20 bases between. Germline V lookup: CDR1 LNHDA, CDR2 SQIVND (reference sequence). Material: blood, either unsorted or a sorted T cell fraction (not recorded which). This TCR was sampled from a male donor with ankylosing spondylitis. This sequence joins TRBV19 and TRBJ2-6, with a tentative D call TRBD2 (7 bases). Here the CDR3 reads CASKGGGPDSGANVLTF. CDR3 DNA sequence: TGTGCCAGTAAGGGGGGAGGGCCTGATTCCGGGGCCAACGTCCTGACTTTC.